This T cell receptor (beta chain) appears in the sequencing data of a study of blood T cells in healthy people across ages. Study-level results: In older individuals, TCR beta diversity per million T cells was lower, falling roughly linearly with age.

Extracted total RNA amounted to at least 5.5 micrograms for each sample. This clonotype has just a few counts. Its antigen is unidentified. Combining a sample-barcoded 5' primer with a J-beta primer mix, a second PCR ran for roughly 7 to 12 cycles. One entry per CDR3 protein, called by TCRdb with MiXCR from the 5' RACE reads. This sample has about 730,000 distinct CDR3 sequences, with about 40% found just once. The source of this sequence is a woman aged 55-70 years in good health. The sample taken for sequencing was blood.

DNA for the CDR3: TGTGCCAGCAGCTTGTATGGCCACAATAGCAATCAGCCCCAGCATTTT. This sequence encodes CASSLYGHNSNQPQHF. The chain couples TRBV5-5 to TRBJ1-5, with unresolved D. Deletions cut 1 base from V and 0 bases from J, with 11 bases between. In germline, CDR1 is SGHKS, CDR2 YYEKEE (reference sequence). The CDR3 is made up of 16 amino acids.